This T cell receptor (beta chain) was found in a study of T cells in localized non-small cell lung cancer (dated by TCRdb to 2018 to 2021). About the study as a whole: Comparing tumors with uninvolved tumor-adjacent lungs, the study looked at the T cell repertoires of around 250 patients with early-stage NSCLC. All 240 or so NSCLC patients in the cohort were treatment-naive and had localized lung tumors that were resected. The mean age of the NSCLC patients was roughly 70 years, with 120 to 150 men and around 100 women. The full study reports these points: Higher blood T cell density associated with longer overall survival, while higher adjacent-lung clonality associated with shorter survival. A median of approximately 55 of the top 100 tumor clones were detected in paired uninvolved adjacent lung, and under 30 of these tumor clones were also found among the top 100 clones of the paired uninvolved adjacent lung. Because of the exploratory design, TCR variables were selected using unadjusted p-values without false-discovery rate correction. Because multi-region tumor sequencing was not done, intratumor heterogeneity could not be ruled out. Uninvolved tumor-adjacent lung showed the highest T cell clonality, higher than tumor, which suggests more focused antigenic responses in the uninvolved tumor-adjacent lung.

At diagnosis, tumor, uninvolved tumor-adjacent lung and peripheral blood were collected and then preserved as a mix of FFPE and fresh-frozen material. Blood samples were analyzed as peripheral blood mononuclear cells for TCR repertoire profiling. The CDR3 contains 15 residues, cysteine and phenylalanine counted. Kept here is only the CDR3 DNA, which spans 45 bases and is read in frame from base 1. As encoded in the germline V gene, CDR1 is MNHNS while CDR2 is SASEGT. Relative to germline, V is missing 4 bases and J is missing 4 bases, with 6 bases of the junction outside any gene match. The immunoSEQ Assay was used to sequence TCR beta CDR3 regions from DNA. The study's processing was this. To compute T cell density, TCR beta template counts were normalized to usable DNA, which was estimated by amplifying housekeeping genes. Using the preseqR package, richness was estimated by extrapolating to 120,000 templates for tissue samples and 400,000 templates for PBMC samples. Clonality was taken to be one minus Pielou's evenness. Tissue-enriched TCRs were identified by differential abundance testing using productive amino-acid clonotypes, minimum total count 5 and alpha 0.1. The Jaccard Index and the Morisita Overlap Index were used to measure how much the repertoires overlapped between compartments. GLIPH grouped TCR beta CDR3s together with public tetramer-defined viral CDR3s, and a viral motif had to include at least three viral sequences and show V-gene enrichment. TCRdb mirrors the immuneACCESS table, restricted to in-frame sequences. Some clones are absent from its copies; in checked studies, under half trace to an unresolved V gene, and the reason for the others is unknown. The V and J calls and clone size come from that table; D and trimming were worked out from the DNA. The sample yields about 33,000 clones; roughly 75% were counted once. The ten largest clones represent 15% to 20% of the sample.

In its sample, this clone was seen a few times. The clone's antigen remains unknown. Nothing much larger sits one base from this clone, and base qualities are not available. The receptor chain draws on TRBV6-1 and TRBJ1-1; 10 bases in the junction line up with TRBD1. The clonotype originates from a male donor at least 60 years old with stage III squamous cell lung carcinoma. The specimen was peripheral blood, collected before any cancer treatment. The CDR3 loop reads CASSVDRGPGTEAFF. The DNA sequence is given as TGTGCCAGCAGTGTTGACAGGGGGCCTGGCACTGAAGCTTTCTTT.